This is a list of T cell receptor beta chains from one sample in a study of T cell responses to AZD1222 COVID-19 vaccine. Data came from immunoSEQ multiplex PCR; TCRdb stores just in-frame clones and leaves some out. The sample has 150,000 or so clones, approximately 88% seen once. The sample here was peripheral blood, taken on day 0 of MenACWY control vaccination. Source of these receptors: an adult in good health. The CDR3 runs from the conserved cysteine through the conserved F or W. The order of the fields is D gene, J gene, clone size, V gene, CDR3 protein, CDR3 DNA. D genes are given only for firm matches. Expanded clones get a size class; other rows say once, few or many, or leave the size out.

d_call: TRBD1; j_call: TRBJ1-4; clone_size: -; v_call: TRBV2; cdr3_aa: CASSDTDRGRGEKLFF; cdr3_nt: TGTGCCAGCAGTGATACTGACAGGGGGCGAGGGGAAAAACTGTTTTTT
d_call: -; j_call: TRBJ2-7; clone_size: -; v_call: TRBV10-1; cdr3_aa: CASSEFRGGVSYEQYF; cdr3_nt: TGCGCCAGCAGTGAGTTCAGGGGGGGGGTCTCCTACGAGCAGTACTTC
d_call: TRBD2; j_call: TRBJ2-5; clone_size: once; v_call: TRBV9; cdr3_aa: CASSVEGLAQETQYF; cdr3_nt: TGTGCCAGCAGCGTAGAGGGACTAGCGCAAGAGACCCAGTACTTC
d_call: TRBD1; j_call: TRBJ1-1; clone_size: -; v_call: TRBV5-1; cdr3_aa: CASSADRGTEAFF; cdr3_nt: TGCGCCAGCAGCGCCGACAGGGGCACTGAAGCTTTCTTT
d_call: TRBD1; j_call: TRBJ1-1; clone_size: -; v_call: TRBV6-7; cdr3_aa: CASSSDRGPGTEAFF; cdr3_nt: TGTGCCAGCAGTTCGGACAGGGGCCCAGGAACTGAAGCTTTCTTT
d_call: -; j_call: TRBJ1-5; clone_size: -; v_call: TRBV28; cdr3_aa: CASSAGHSNQPQHF; cdr3_nt: TGTGCCAGCAGTGCGGGACACAGCAATCAGCCCCAGCATTTT
d_call: -; j_call: TRBJ2-7; clone_size: -; v_call: TRBV7-2; cdr3_aa: CASSLGHSYEQYF; cdr3_nt: TGTGCCAGCAGCTTGGGACATTCCTACGAGCAGTACTTC
d_call: -; j_call: TRBJ2-3; clone_size: few; v_call: TRBV30; cdr3_aa: CAWSVGHKTDTQYF; cdr3_nt: TGTGCCTGGAGTGTAGGTCACAAAACAGATACGCAGTATTTT
d_call: -; j_call: TRBJ1-1; clone_size: -; v_call: TRBV28; cdr3_aa: CASTQGRAGLNTEAFF; cdr3_nt: TGTGCCAGCACCCAAGGTCGGGCAGGGTTGAACACTGAAGCTTTCTTT
d_call: -; j_call: TRBJ1-1; clone_size: -; v_call: TRBV7-9; cdr3_aa: CASSSYLTAMNTEAFF; cdr3_nt: TGTGCCAGCAGCTCTTACCTGACAGCCATGAACACTGAAGCTTTCTTT
d_call: -; j_call: TRBJ1-1; clone_size: -; v_call: TRBV7-8; cdr3_aa: CASSLRTRENTEAFF; cdr3_nt: TGTGCCAGCAGCTTACGGACCAGGGAGAACACTGAAGCTTTCTTT
d_call: -; j_call: TRBJ1-2; clone_size: -; v_call: TRBV3-1/TRBV3-2; cdr3_aa: CASSSVRRGGYGYTF; cdr3_nt: TGTGCCAGCAGCTCCGTGAGACGGGGTGGGTATGGCTACACCTTC
d_call: -; j_call: TRBJ1-3; clone_size: -; v_call: TRBV6-6; cdr3_aa: CASSYGTRVGNTIYF; cdr3_nt: TGTGCCAGCAGTTACGGTACCAGGGTAGGAAACACCATATATTTT
d_call: -; j_call: TRBJ1-1; clone_size: -; v_call: TRBV4-2; cdr3_aa: CASSQTDSSNTEAFF; cdr3_nt: TGTGCCAGCAGCCAGACGGACAGCTCGAACACTGAAGCTTTCTTT
d_call: -; j_call: TRBJ1-2; clone_size: -; v_call: TRBV6-2/TRBV6-3; cdr3_aa: CASSYEHHGYTF; cdr3_nt: TGTGCCAGCAGTTACGAACACCATGGCTACACCTTC
d_call: -; j_call: TRBJ1-6; clone_size: -; v_call: TRBV27; cdr3_aa: CASSFLGSSPLHF; cdr3_nt: TGTGCCAGCAGTTTCTTGGGGAGTTCACCCCTCCACTTT
d_call: TRBD2; j_call: TRBJ2-2; clone_size: -; v_call: TRBV27; cdr3_aa: CASKSRLAESSNTGELFF; cdr3_nt: TGTGCCAGCAAATCGAGGCTAGCGGAATCTTCGAACACCGGGGAGCTGTTTTTT
d_call: TRBD1; j_call: TRBJ2-3; clone_size: -; v_call: TRBV5-1; cdr3_aa: CASSLEGTGNADTQYF; cdr3_nt: TGCGCCAGCAGCTTGGAAGGGACAGGTAACGCAGATACGCAGTATTTT
d_call: TRBD2; j_call: TRBJ2-1; clone_size: -; v_call: TRBV6-5; cdr3_aa: CASSSNPSGSDEQFF; cdr3_nt: TGTGCCAGCAGCTCGAACCCTAGCGGGAGCGATGAGCAGTTCTTC
d_call: -; j_call: TRBJ1-4; clone_size: -; v_call: TRBV14; cdr3_aa: CASSRGYNEKLFF; cdr3_nt: TGTGCCAGCAGCCGCGGCTATAATGAAAAACTGTTTTTT
d_call: -; j_call: TRBJ1-2; clone_size: -; v_call: TRBV3-1/TRBV3-2; cdr3_aa: CASSQQGTGYTF; cdr3_nt: TGTGCCAGCAGTCAACAGGGTACGGGCTACACCTTC
d_call: -; j_call: TRBJ1-2; clone_size: -; v_call: TRBV12-3/TRBV12-4; cdr3_aa: CASSPQGGYTF; cdr3_nt: TGTGCCAGCAGTCCTCAGGGTGGCTACACCTTC
d_call: -; j_call: TRBJ2-3; clone_size: -; v_call: TRBV9; cdr3_aa: CASSVGPGSTDTQYF; cdr3_nt: TGTGCCAGCAGCGTAGGGCCAGGGAGCACAGATACGCAGTATTTT
d_call: -; j_call: TRBJ1-6; clone_size: -; v_call: TRBV6-5; cdr3_aa: CASSYARSRGDSPLHF; cdr3_nt: TGTGCCAGCAGTTACGCGCGGTCACGGGGGGATTCACCCCTCCACTTT
d_call: TRBD1; j_call: TRBJ1-6; clone_size: -; v_call: TRBV30; cdr3_aa: CAWSKGQGGSPLHF; cdr3_nt: TGTGCCTGGAGCAAGGGACAGGGAGGTTCACCCCTCCACTTT
d_call: -; j_call: TRBJ2-1; clone_size: -; v_call: TRBV13; cdr3_aa: CASIDRGRELAGRDEQFF; cdr3_nt: TGTGCCAGCATCGACAGGGGGCGCGAACTAGCGGGAAGGGATGAGCAGTTCTTC
d_call: TRBD1; j_call: TRBJ1-4; clone_size: once; v_call: TRBV7-9; cdr3_aa: CASSRRGQVYNEKLFF; cdr3_nt: TGTGCCAGCAGCCGGAGGGGACAGGTTTATAATGAAAAACTGTTTTTT
d_call: -; j_call: TRBJ1-2; clone_size: once; v_call: TRBV3-1/TRBV3-2; cdr3_aa: CASSQDSLGTSGYGYTF; cdr3_nt: TGTGCCAGCAGCCAAGATTCATTGGGGACGTCGGGCTATGGCTACACCTTC
d_call: TRBD1; j_call: TRBJ1-2; clone_size: -; v_call: TRBV29-1; cdr3_aa: CSVPGQGVYGYTF; cdr3_nt: TGCAGCGTTCCCGGACAGGGGGTCTATGGCTACACCTTC
d_call: -; j_call: TRBJ2-1; clone_size: -; v_call: TRBV29-1; cdr3_aa: CSVDGTASYNEQFF; cdr3_nt: TGCAGCGTTGACGGGACGGCTTCCTACAATGAGCAGTTCTTC
d_call: -; j_call: TRBJ1-5; clone_size: -; v_call: TRBV10-1; cdr3_aa: CASRRKGAQPQHF; cdr3_nt: TGCGCCAGCAGGCGAAAGGGAGCTCAGCCCCAGCATTTT
d_call: TRBD1; j_call: TRBJ1-6; clone_size: -; v_call: TRBV3-1/TRBV3-2; cdr3_aa: CASSRGQGAKNSPLHF; cdr3_nt: TGTGCCAGCAGCCGGGGACAGGGGGCAAAGAATTCACCCCTCCACTTT
d_call: TRBD1; j_call: TRBJ1-1; clone_size: -; v_call: TRBV4-1; cdr3_aa: CASSQVSGRSRQGASTEAFF; cdr3_nt: TGCGCCAGCAGCCAAGTGTCGGGGCGGAGCAGGCAGGGGGCAAGCACTGAAGCTTTCTTT
d_call: TRBD1; j_call: TRBJ2-7; clone_size: -; v_call: TRBV27; cdr3_aa: CASSLYDRAPYEQYF; cdr3_nt: TGTGCCAGCAGTTTATATGACAGGGCGCCCTACGAGCAGTACTTC
d_call: TRBD1; j_call: TRBJ2-1; clone_size: -; v_call: TRBV27; cdr3_aa: CASSLRQGSYNEQFF; cdr3_nt: TGTGCCAGCAGTTTAAGACAGGGCTCCTACAATGAGCAGTTCTTC
d_call: TRBD2; j_call: TRBJ2-1; clone_size: once; v_call: TRBV3-1/TRBV3-2; cdr3_aa: CASSLQLAGGVYEQFF; cdr3_nt: TGTGCCAGCAGCCTTCAGCTAGCGGGGGGTGTCTATGAGCAGTTCTTC
d_call: TRBD1; j_call: TRBJ2-3; clone_size: -; v_call: TRBV4-2; cdr3_aa: CASSLEGQGASTDTQYF; cdr3_nt: TGTGCCAGCAGCCTAGAGGGACAGGGGGCAAGCACAGATACGCAGTATTTT
d_call: -; j_call: TRBJ1-2; clone_size: -; v_call: TRBV27; cdr3_aa: CASSPLALDLQGGYTF; cdr3_nt: TGTGCCAGCAGTCCTCTCGCTCTGGACCTTCAGGGTGGCTACACCTTC
d_call: TRBD1; j_call: TRBJ1-1; clone_size: -; v_call: TRBV7-9; cdr3_aa: CASSSQGTGRTEAFF; cdr3_nt: TGTGCCAGCAGCTCCCAGGGGACAGGGAGGACTGAAGCTTTCTTT
d_call: TRBD1; j_call: TRBJ2-7; clone_size: -; v_call: TRBV29-1; cdr3_aa: CSVFTGAVYEQYF; cdr3_nt: TGCAGCGTATTTACAGGGGCGGTGTACGAGCAGTACTTC
d_call: -; j_call: TRBJ2-1; clone_size: once; v_call: TRBV6-1; cdr3_aa: CASSEGGGPHEQFF; cdr3_nt: TGTGCCAGCAGTGAAGGAGGGGGACCGCATGAGCAGTTCTTC
d_call: TRBD1; j_call: TRBJ1-1; clone_size: -; v_call: TRBV10-3; cdr3_aa: CAISRGLGDTEAFF; cdr3_nt: TGTGCCATCAGTAGGGGGCTCGGGGACACTGAAGCTTTCTTT
d_call: -; j_call: TRBJ2-5; clone_size: -; v_call: TRBV14; cdr3_aa: CASSQAGKTHQETQYF; cdr3_nt: TGTGCCAGCAGCCAAGCAGGGAAGACACACCAAGAGACCCAGTACTTC
d_call: -; j_call: TRBJ1-2; clone_size: -; v_call: TRBV4-3; cdr3_aa: CASSQGNSGPGGYTF; cdr3_nt: TGCGCCAGCAGCCAAGGAAATAGTGGACCCGGAGGCTACACCTTC
d_call: TRBD2; j_call: TRBJ2-1; clone_size: once; v_call: TRBV30; cdr3_aa: CAWSQDTSGTQFF; cdr3_nt: TGTGCCTGGAGTCAAGATACTAGCGGGACCCAGTTCTTC